These 28 T cell receptor beta chains came from one sample sequenced in a study of T-cell memory formation after mild COVID-19. Each CDR3 protein gets one entry after TCRdb re-called the 5' RACE reads with MiXCR. The table has 150,000 to 200,000 distinct CDR3 sequences, under 14% seen once; the top ten hold 3.5% to 4%. What was sequenced was PBMCs or a T cell subset sorted from them (not recorded which). These receptors all come from a man younger than 30 who had mild COVID-19 (a few samples of this study predate the infection). Cell type and time point are not known.

This clonotype was picked up a small number of times. This chain uses TRBV6-5 with TRBJ2-5; D is unclear. This CDR3 contains 15 residues. Germline lookup yields CDR1 MNHEY and CDR2 SVGAGI. Between the trimmed V and J ends, which lost 1 base and 4 bases, there was a span of 13 bases. The CDR3 DNA follows: TGTGCCAGCAGTTACTGGGCCGCCCTCGGAGAGACCCAGTACTTC. Protein: CASSYWAALGETQYF.

The V gene is TRBV5-1, the J gene TRBJ1-3, with 10 nucleotides matching TRBD1. The CDR3 runs 16 residues. The germline V gene has CDR1 SGHRS and CDR2 YFSETQ. V gave up 4 bases and J gave up 0 bases; unmatched junction bases: 4. The CDR3 is CASSDGQGGSGNTIYF. The DNA of the CDR3 is TGCGCCAGCAGCGACGGACAGGGGGGCTCTGGAAACACCATATATTTT.

This clonotype turned up a few times. The gene calls are TRBV6-5 and TRBJ1-1; TRBD1 is a possible D gene (6 bases). V gave up 6 bases and J gave up 11 bases, with 13 bases separating them. The germline V gene has CDR1 MNHEY and CDR2 SVGAGI. This CDR3 spans 11 amino acids. CDR3 protein: CASSQDSMAFF. Written as DNA, the CDR3 is TGTGCCAGCAGCCAGGACAGTATGGCTTTCTTT.

V usage is TRBV18 and J usage is TRBJ2-7; D may be TRBD1 (6 bases). This CDR3 contains 18 residues. The germline V and J ends were trimmed by 1 base and 3 bases, with 22 bases remaining between them. Germline CDR1 is KGHSH and CDR2 is LQKENI. CDR3: CASSPRPGLTGSDYEQYF. CDR3 sequence (DNA): TGTGCCAGCTCACCACGCCCTGGCCTTACAGGGTCCGACTACGAGCAGTACTTC.

This chain joins TRBV5-1 and TRBJ2-7; 7 bases agree with TRBD1. The length of the CDR3 is 13 residues. Trimming cost V 0 bases and J 3 bases; bases outside gene matches: 0. The V gene's germline CDR1 is SGHRS and CDR2 YFSETQ. CDR3 residues: CASSLDRGYEQYF. The CDR3 DNA is TGCGCCAGCAGCTTGGACAGGGGCTACGAGCAGTACTTC. Drawing the rest from reference TRBV5-1 and TRBJ2-7, the complete variable domain is KAGVTQTPRYLIKTRGQQVTLSCSPISGHRSVSWYQQTPGQGLQFLFEYFSETQRNKGNFPGRFSGRQFSNSRSEMNVSTLELGDSALYLCASSLDRGYEQYFGPGTRLTVT.

DNA for the CDR3: TGTGCCAGCAGCTTAGCGCCGGGGGCGATGACAGATACGCAGTATTTT. This sequence encodes CASSLAPGAMTDTQYF. This chain links TRBV7-2 with TRBJ2-3, with D perhaps TRBD1 or TRBD2 (6 bases each). V lost 0 bases, J lost 3 bases, and 13 bases lay in between. CDR3 length: 16 residues. CDR1 is SGHTA, CDR2 FQGNSA, per germline.

This clonotype showed up just a few times. This chain uses TRBV7-3 with TRBJ2-3; D gene ambiguous. The V and J ends lost 5 bases and 6 bases respectively, with 12 bases between them. Germline lookup yields CDR1 SGHTA and CDR2 FQGTGA. CDR3 length equals 13 residues. DNA of the CDR3: TGTGCCAGCAGCCCTTTAGGGCAGGATACGCAGTATTTT. It yields the protein CASSPLGQDTQYF.

This clonotype was seen only a few times. This chain links TRBV5-1 with TRBJ1-4; weak D call: TRBD1 (5 bases). The V gene lost 4 bases and the J gene lost 5 bases, with 12 bases spanning the gap. The length of the CDR3 is 14 residues. Germline V lookup: CDR1 SGHRS, CDR2 YFSETQ. CDR3 residues: CASSIGTENEKLFF. CDR3 DNA: TGCGCCAGCAGCATAGGGACTGAGAATGAAAAACTGTTTTTT. Using reference TRBV5-1 and TRBJ1-4 for the parts outside the CDR3, the full variable domain is KAGVTQTPRYLIKTRGQQVTLSCSPISGHRSVSWYQQTPGQGLQFLFEYFSETQRNKGNFPGRFSGRQFSNSRSEMNVSTLELGDSALYLCASSIGTENEKLFFGSGTQLSVL.

The chain has TRBV7-9 and TRBJ2-7; the D is unclear. CDR3 length: 15 residues. Trimming cost V 1 base and J 0 bases, with 10 bases left between them. Germline CDR1 and CDR2: SEHNR and FQNEAQ (reference sequence). The DNA for the CDR3 is TGTGCCAGCAGCTTAGTAGGCAGAACCTCCTACGAGCAGTACTTC. As protein: CASSLVGRTSYEQYF.

The J gene is TRBJ2-2, the V gene TRBV2; TRBD2 matches 10 bases. Germline values: CDR1 SNHLY, CDR2 FYNNEI. Trimming cost V 8 bases and J 6 bases; bases outside gene matches: 3. This CDR3 is 13 amino acids long. The CDR3 is CASGGLAAGELFF. The CDR3 DNA reads TGTGCCAGCGGTGGACTAGCGGCCGGGGAGCTGTTTTTT.

A few counts support this clonotype. The V call is TRBV18, the J call TRBJ2-5; D is undetermined. The V gene's germline CDR1 is KGHSH and CDR2 LQKENI. V was shortened by 0 bases and J by 7 bases, with 12 bases between the two germline ends. The CDR3 has 14 residues. CDR3 sequence (DNA): TGTGCCAGCTCACCACCGACCATGGTCGGGACCCAGTACTTC. This translates into CASSPPTMVGTQYF.

This sequence joins TRBV7-2 and TRBJ1-4; no clear D. V gave up 2 bases and J gave up 4 bases, with 8 bases separating them. The CDR3 has 14 residues. Germline V lookup: CDR1 SGHTA, CDR2 FQGNSA. The CDR3: CASSLSWINEKLFF. The CDR3 DNA is TGTGCCAGCAGCTTATCGTGGATTAATGAAAAACTGTTTTTT.

The genes are TRBV28 and TRBJ1-5; tentatively, D is TRBD1 (6 bases). This CDR3 has 13 residues. Between the trimmed V and J ends, which lost 6 bases and 9 bases, there was a span of 15 bases. Germline CDR1 reads MDHEN; CDR2 reads SYDVKM. CDR3 amino acids: CASSLRGMGPQHF. CDR3 nucleotide sequence: TGTGCCAGCAGCCTCAGGGGTATGGGGCCCCAGCATTTT.

This clonotype was counted between two and nine times. The chain joins TRBV20-1 to TRBJ2-7; tentatively, D is TRBD1 (6 bases). Trimming shortened V by 6 bases and J by 4 bases, and 13 bases separated the two germline ends. Germline CDR1 and CDR2: DFQATT and SNEGSKA (reference sequence). There are 12 residues in the CDR3. The DNA for the CDR3 is TGCAGTGCATCCGGGACAAGTTACGAGCAGTACTTC. Protein product: CSASGTSYEQYF.

This clonotype showed up just a few times. V gene TRBV24-1 combines with J gene TRBJ2-5; 16 nucleotides agree with TRBD2. After removal of 5 bases from V and 5 bases from J, the junction contained 4 bases not matched to a gene. The CDR3 extends over 16 amino acids. CDR1 KGHDR and CDR2 SFDVKD come from the germline V gene. The CDR3 DNA sequence: TGTGCCACCAGTGCCGGGACTAGCGGGGGGGGTGAGACCCAGTACTTC. This encodes CATSAGTSGGGETQYF.

The V call is TRBV3-1, the J call TRBJ1-5, with D possibly matching TRBD1 (5 bases). V was shortened by 3 bases and J by 1 base, with 13 bases between the two germline ends. Germline V gives CDR1 LGHDT, CDR2 YNNKEL (reference sequence). This CDR3 has 16 residues. The CDR3 here is CASSHKGSGSNQPQHF. CDR3 sequence (DNA): TGTGCCAGCAGCCACAAAGGGTCAGGGAGCAATCAGCCCCAGCATTTT.

V is TRBV4-3 and J is TRBJ1-4, with a tentative D call TRBD1 (5 bases). V gave up 0 bases and J gave up 8 bases, with 16 bases separating them. Germline assignment: CDR1 LGHNA and CDR2 YSLEER. CDR3 size: 16 residues. The CDR3 spells CASSQDVGGGEEKLFF. Written as DNA, the CDR3 is TGCGCCAGCAGCCAAGATGTCGGGGGTGGGGAGGAAAAACTGTTTTTT.

V gene TRBV11-2 combines with J gene TRBJ1-3; D unresolved. Germline lookup yields CDR1 SGHAT and CDR2 FQNNGV. Trimming removed 5 bases from V and 2 bases from J, with 10 bases in between. This CDR3 has 14 residues. The CDR3 DNA follows: TGTGCCAGCAGCCGGGATGCGGCTGGAAACACCATATATTTT. It specifies CASSRDAAGNTIYF.

In its sample, this clonotype was seen many times. J is TRBJ2-1 and V is TRBV18, with 7 bases that match TRBD2. Germline V gene data show CDR1 as KGHSH and CDR2 as LQKENI. The V gene end was trimmed by 3 bases and the J gene end by 9 bases; junction bases not matched to a gene: 8. The CDR3 totals 14 residues. The CDR3 coding sequence is TGTGCCAGCTCACCCGTCAGCGGGGAAGTTGAGCAGTTCTTC. Encoded protein: CASSPVSGEVEQFF.

This clonotype was observed a few times. The J gene is TRBJ2-3, the V gene TRBV7-2; D unresolved. Germline CDR1 and CDR2: SGHTA and FQGNSA. There are 14 residues in the CDR3. V shed 6 bases and J shed 4 bases, with 14 bases lying between them. The DNA for the CDR3 is TGTGCCAGCAGACTTGGACGAGGACCAGATACGCAGTATTTT. The encoded protein is CASRLGRGPDTQYF.

The chain employs TRBV4-3 and TRBJ1-4; the D is unclear. CDR3 size: 16 residues. Germline CDR1 is LGHNA and CDR2 is YSLEER. Between the trimmed V and J ends, which lost 5 bases and 2 bases, there was a span of 15 bases. CDR3 residues: CASSVRLRETNEKLFF. CDR3 nucleotide sequence: TGCGCCAGCAGCGTAAGACTCCGGGAGACTAATGAAAAACTGTTTTTT.

This clonotype was seen more than once but under ten times. The chain combines TRBV2 with TRBJ1-2; D is uncertain. The CDR3 consists of 11 residues. V shed 4 bases and J shed 8 bases, with 8 bases lying between them. Germline CDR1 and CDR2: SNHLY and FYNNEI. CDR3 DNA sequence: TGTGCCAGCAGTGCATCTGAGGGCTACACCTTC. Amino acid sequence: CASSASEGYTF.

This clonotype has just a few counts. V gene TRBV29-1 combines with J gene TRBJ1-2; no clear D. The germline CDR1 and CDR2 sequences are SQVTM and ANQGSEA. This CDR3 comprises 12 residues. Trimming cost V 4 bases and J 1 base, with 7 bases left between them. CDR3 amino acids: CSVGADNYGYTF. CDR3 nucleotide sequence: TGCAGCGTTGGGGCAGATAACTATGGCTACACCTTC.

This clonotype has a count of ten or more. The chain has TRBV29-1 and TRBJ2-5; perhaps TRBD1 as D (5 bases). The CDR3 contains 12 residues. Germline assignment: CDR1 SQVTM and CDR2 ANQGSEA. Trimming left V 5 bases short and J 5 bases short, with 12 bases between. Here the CDR3 DNA reads TGCAGCGTTACCCAGGGTGGGGAGACCCAGTACTTC. This gives the protein CSVTQGGETQYF.

This clonotype showed up just a few times. The chain joins TRBV29-1 to TRBJ1-2; D possibly corresponds to TRBD1 (6 bases). Deletions cut 6 bases from V and 5 bases from J, with 13 bases between. Germline V gene lookup returns CDR1 SQVTM and CDR2 ANQGSEA. This CDR3 contains 12 residues. The CDR3 region has the DNA TGCAGCGTGGAACAAGGGGGTTATGGCTACACCTTC. Protein product: CSVEQGGYGYTF.

This clonotype was detected a few times. The chain has TRBV24-1 and TRBJ1-5; D remains unclear. The CDR3 totals 13 residues. Between the trimmed V and J ends, which lost 3 bases and 5 bases, there was a span of 7 bases. Germline lookup yields CDR1 KGHDR and CDR2 SFDVKD. CDR3: CATSDLHDQPQHF. As DNA, the CDR3 is TGTGCCACCAGTGATCTGCACGATCAGCCCCAGCATTTT.

This clonotype came up a few times. V gene TRBV30 combines with J gene TRBJ2-4; no clear D. The CDR3 is 14 amino acids. Germline V gene lookup returns CDR1 GTSNPN and CDR2 SVGIG (reference sequence). The V end was cut by 0 bases, the J end by 6 bases, with 12 bases between. The CDR3 DNA is TGTGCCTGGAGTGTACCCCCCCTGAGAAACATTCAGTACTTC. Translation gives CAWSVPPLRNIQYF.

The J gene is TRBJ2-1, the V gene TRBV6-2 or TRBV6-3; unclear D gene. Trimming cost V 6 bases and J 2 bases, with 8 bases left between them. Germline V gene lookup returns CDR1 MNHEY and CDR2 SVGEGT. The CDR3 runs to 13 residues. The CDR3 nucleotides read TGTGCCAGCAGGCATGTTGCCTACAATGAGCAGTTCTTC. Translated, it gives CASRHVAYNEQFF.